These 7 T cell receptor beta chains share one sample of origin, sequenced in a study of early T cells in non-severe SARS-CoV-2 infection. TCRdb reprocessed the 5' RACE reads via MiXCR and lists one record per CDR3 protein. Among fewer than 80,000 distinct CDR3 sequences listed, 7% to 9.5% were seen once. The input for sequencing was whole blood, taken at baseline. The receptor source for this set is an adult who was a healthcare worker with PCR-confirmed SARS-CoV-2 infection or an uninfected control (not recorded which).

This clonotype was recorded at least ten times. The CDR3 DNA is TGTGCCAGCAGCTCGCAGGCCCTGACAGGGGGAGGCTATGGCTACACCTTC. It is translated as CASSSQALTGGGYGYTF. This chain links TRBV7-9 with TRBJ1-2; 9 nucleotides agree with TRBD1. Per the germline V gene, CDR1 is SEHNR and CDR2 is FQNEAQ (reference sequence). CDR3 length: 17 residues. Trimming removed 4 bases from V and 4 bases from J; junction bases left unmatched: 13.

This clonotype was detected only a few times. A junction boundary mismatches the germline segment, possibly from a read error. The V and J genes are TRBV2 and TRBJ1-2; 7 bases are shared with TRBD1. Germline-derived CDR1 and CDR2 are SNHLY and FYNNEI. This CDR3 contains 12 residues. The DNA for the CDR3 is TGTGCCAGCAGTGAAGCAAGTCCGACAGGGCTTTTC. It yields the protein CASSEASPTGLF.

The gene calls are TRBV20-1 and TRBJ2-1; D unresolved. CDR1 and CDR2 (germline): DFQATT, SNEGSKA (reference sequence). The V gene lost 0 bases and the J gene lost 5 bases, with 11 bases spanning the gap. The CDR3 is 14 residues long. The CDR3 loop is CSARDSFRHNEQFF. CDR3 bases: TGCAGTGCTAGAGATTCGTTTCGTCACAATGAGCAGTTCTTC.

This chain connects TRBV5-1 to TRBJ2-3; D ambiguous. V lost 3 bases and J 5 bases, leaving 7 bases between the germline ends. In germline, CDR1 is SGHRS, CDR2 YFSETQ. This CDR3 is built from 12 residues. The CDR3 here is CASSWGRDTQYF. In DNA form, the CDR3 reads TGCGCCAGCAGCTGGGGAAGAGATACGCAGTATTTT.

CDR3 bases: TGTGCCACCAGCGGTACAGGGGGCAACACAGATACGCAGTATTTT. This translates into CATSGTGGNTDTQYF. V and J are TRBV24-1 and TRBJ2-3, with 9 nucleotides matching TRBD1. V lost 7 bases to trimming and J lost 2 bases; unmatched junction nucleotides: 6. Germline-derived CDR1 and CDR2 are KGHDR and SFDVKD. This CDR3 comprises 15 residues.

The chain combines TRBV4-2 with TRBJ2-2; the match to TRBD2 covers 7 bases. There are 14 residues in the CDR3. Germline V gene sequence: CDR1 LGHNA, CDR2 YNFKEQ. V was pared by 1 base and J by 6 bases, with 2 bases of the junction left unmatched. The CDR3 DNA follows: TGTGCCAGCAGCCAAGCGACTAGCTCCGGGGAGCTGTTTTTT. Translated: CASSQATSSGELFF.

This chain connects TRBV27 to TRBJ1-1; 7 positions match TRBD1. J gave up 7 bases and V 5 bases, and 13 bases lay outside the gene matches. The V gene's germline CDR1 is MNHEY and CDR2 SMNVEV (reference sequence). There are 15 residues in the CDR3. The CDR3 region has the DNA TGTGCCAGCAGTGCGGGGAGGGGGCAAGGTGGTGAAGCTTTCTTT. It yields the protein CASSAGRGQGGEAFF.